The text below deals with one T cell receptor (beta chain). Produced via immunoSEQ multiplex PCR; TCRdb's table is partial and in-frame only. The table includes approximately 100,000 clones, 85% to 95% detected once. The entry originates in a study of T cell changes during pregnancy in multiple sclerosis. Specimen: peripheral blood, collected after pregnancy. The TCR was taken from a female donor with multiple sclerosis, enrolled in a pregnancy study.

The chain's CDR3 is CASSLDPPGQKGNTIYF. Written as DNA, the CDR3 is TGTGCCAGCAGCTTGGACCCGCCGGGACAGAAGGGAAACACCATATATTTT. The V gene is TRBV5-4, the J gene TRBJ1-3, with 7 bases that match TRBD1. V shed 0 bases, J shed 4 bases, and the junction held 10 bases outside the gene matches. The CDR3 loop spans 17 amino acids. Germline loops: CDR1 SGHNT, CDR2 YYREEE (reference sequence). Supplemented by reference TRBV5-4 and TRBJ1-3, the full variable domain reads ETGVTQSPTHLIKTRGQQVTLRCSSQSGHNTVSWYQQALGQGPQFIFQYYREEENGRGNFPPRFSGLQFPNYSSELNVNALELDDSALYLCASSLDPPGQKGNTIYFGEGSWLTVV.